Listed below are T cell receptor beta chains from one sample, sequenced in a study of cytomegalovirus exposure and HLA in healthy donors. Produced via immunoSEQ multiplex PCR; TCRdb's table is partial and in-frame only. The sample includes 150,000 to 200,000 clones, around 80% seen only once; the top ten take less than 1.1%. The source material was PBMCs. These receptors all come from a middle-aged woman in good health and CMV-seronegative. Each CDR3 is given with its conserved first and last residue. A D gene is named only where the DNA matches it firmly. Clone sizes are given selectively: once, few, many, or a class where the clone is expanded.

>.|TRBJ1-6|TRBV2|14|TRBD1
TGTGCCACCTCTGACAGGGGGCGCGATTCACCCCTCCACTTT
CATSDRGRDSPLHF
>.|TRBJ2-6|TRBV7-9|18|TRBD2
TGTGCCAGCAGCCGCAGCACCGGGGGGAGCTCTGGGGCCAACGTCCTGACTTTC
CASSRSTGGSSGANVLTF
>.|TRBJ2-1|TRBV29-1|16|.
TGCAGCGTTGAAGACGGGTCAAAGGGAGACTACAATGAGCAGTTCTTC
CSVEDGSKGDYNEQFF
>once|TRBJ2-7|TRBV27|13|TRBD2
TGTGCTAGCAGTCGACTAGCGGGAGACGAGCAGTACTTC
CASSRLAGDEQYF
>few|TRBJ2-7|TRBV27|16|.
TGTGCCAGCAGTTTATCGTGGTCAGGGGTCACGTACGAGCAGTACTTC
CASSLSWSGVTYEQYF
>.|TRBJ2-1|TRBV11-2|18|.
TGTGCCAGCAGCTTACGCTTGGGCGGGAGAGGGGGGTACAATGAGCAGTTCTTC
CASSLRLGGRGGYNEQFF
>.|TRBJ1-4|TRBV30|16|.
TGTGCCTGGAGTCTAGCCGGCAGTAGTTGGGTTGAAAAACTGTTTTTT
CAWSLAGSSWVEKLFF
>.|TRBJ2-5|TRBV5-1|17|TRBD1
TGCGCCAGCAGCTTGATCCACGCAGGGGGCGGGCAAGAGACCCAGTACTTC
CASSLIHAGGGQETQYF
>few|TRBJ1-2|TRBV13|13|.
TGTGCCAGCAGCTTACAGCGCGCCTATGGCTACACCTTC
CASSLQRAYGYTF
>few|TRBJ2-3|TRBV7-2|18|TRBD2
TGTGCCAGCAGCCCCGGGACTAGCGGGAGGGGCAGCACAGATACGCAGTATTTT
CASSPGTSGRGSTDTQYF
>.|TRBJ2-1|TRBV7-3|17|.
TGTGCCAGCAGCTTAATGAGCGCGGGCGCCTCCTACAATGAGCAGTTCTTC
CASSLMSAGASYNEQFF
>.|TRBJ2-7|TRBV11-2|13|TRBD1
TGTGCCAGCAGAAGCTTTAGGGACAGCGAGCAGTACTTC
CASRSFRDSEQYF
>.|TRBJ1-4|TRBV30|14|TRBD1
TGTGCCTGGGGACAGGGGGTAGACAATGAAAAACTGTTTTTT
CAWGQGVDNEKLFF
>.|TRBJ2-7|TRBV9|21|TRBD2
TGTGCCAGCAGCGTAGCGATAGCCCTTGATCCTCTAGCGGGCCCCTCCTACGAGCAGTACTTC
CASSVAIALDPLAGPSYEQYF
>.|TRBJ2-5|TRBV7-2|14|.
TGTGCCAGCAGCTTAGTTTCAGGGTCAGAGACCCAGTACTTC
CASSLVSGSETQYF
>.|TRBJ1-1|TRBV5-1|13|.
TGCGCCAGCAGGATGGGCTCAAACACTGAAGCTTTCTTT
CASRMGSNTEAFF
>.|TRBJ2-6|TRBV7-3|15|.
TGTGCCAGCAGCTTAACCGGGACTGGGGCCAACGTCCTGACTTTC
CASSLTGTGANVLTF
>.|TRBJ1-1|TRBV11-2|17|TRBD1
TGTGCCAGCAGCCCCGGACAGGGCTCGTCTCTGAACACTGAAGCTTTCTTT
CASSPGQGSSLNTEAFF
>.|TRBJ2-2|TRBV5-1|15|.
TGCGCCAGCAGCTTGCCCGGGGGGAACACCGGGGAGCTGTTTTTT
CASSLPGGNTGELFF
>.|TRBJ1-5|TRBV6-6|15|TRBD1
TGTGCCAGCAGCCCGGGACAGGATAGCAATCAGCCCCAGCATTTT
CASSPGQDSNQPQHF
>.|TRBJ1-5|TRBV25-1|18|.
TGTGCCAGCAGTGCCCTACTGACAGGAGCGTATAGCAATCAGCCCCAGCATTTT
CASSALLTGAYSNQPQHF
>.|TRBJ2-1|TRBV20-1|11|TRBD2
TGCAGTGCTCCCTTTAGCGGGGAGCAGTTCTTC
CSAPFSGEQFF
>.|TRBJ2-1|TRBV10-3|17|TRBD2
TGTGCCATCAGTCCCCCGGGACTAGCGGGACCAGAAAATGAGCAGTTCTTC
CAISPPGLAGPENEQFF
>.|TRBJ2-3|TRBV13|16|.
TGTGCCAGCAGCCCAGGGGGACTCAGAAGCACAGATACGCAGTATTTT
CASSPGGLRSTDTQYF
>.|TRBJ1-3|TRBV9|14|.
TGTGCCAGCAGCGCTGCGGGGCTCGGAAACACCATATATTTT
CASSAAGLGNTIYF
>once|TRBJ1-3|TRBV7-8|15|.
TGTGCCAGCAGCCGCGGGGAGGTCTCTGGAAACACCATATATTTT
CASSRGEVSGNTIYF
>.|TRBJ2-1|TRBV7-9|15|TRBD2
TGTTCCAGCAGCTTAGGGCTAGCGGTGTACAATGAGCAGTTCTTC
CSSSLGLAVYNEQFF
>once|TRBJ2-1|TRBV27|13|TRBD1
TGTGCCAGCAGTTTATTGACAGGGAATGAGCAGTTCTTC
CASSLLTGNEQFF
>.|TRBJ2-5|TRBV7-8|16|TRBD2
TGTGCCAGCAGGACGGGACTAGCGATTCTAGGGGAGACCCAGTACTTC
CASRTGLAILGETQYF
>.|TRBJ2-3|TRBV7-9|18|TRBD2
TGTTCCAGCAGCCTGGAGAGGGGGCTAGCGGGAGTGAGAGATACGCAGTATTTT
CSSSLERGLAGVRDTQYF
>.|TRBJ2-1|TRBV19|14|TRBD2
TGTGCCAGTAAGAAAACTAGCGGGAGTTATGAGCAGTTCTTC
CASKKTSGSYEQFF
>once|TRBJ2-1|TRBV5-6|12|.
TGTGCCAGCAGCTTGGTTAGCAATGAGCAGTTCTTC
CASSLVSNEQFF
>.|TRBJ1-5|TRBV9|16|.
TGTGCCAGCAGCGCGGGGGGGCGAGGGAAGGATCAGCCCCAGCATTTT
CASSAGGRGKDQPQHF
>.|TRBJ1-6|TRBV6-1|14|.
TGTGCCACCAGTATTCAGACAGTTGGATCACCCCTCCACTTT
CATSIQTVGSPLHF
>few|TRBJ2-3|TRBV7-2|13|.
TGTGCCAGCAGCTCGGTCGGAGCAGATACGCAGTATTTT
CASSSVGADTQYF
>.|TRBJ2-3|TRBV5-4|15|TRBD2
TGTGCCAGCAGCCGGACTAGTTCTAACACAGATACGCAGTATTTT
CASSRTSSNTDTQYF
>.|TRBJ2-5|TRBV9|17|.
TGTGCCAGCAGCGTAGCTGGGAATAGCGGAGTACAAGAGACCCAGTACTTC
CASSVAGNSGVQETQYF
>.|TRBJ2-7|TRBV9|17|.
TGTGCCAGCAGCCTACTAGAGGGTAGCGGAAATCCCTACGAGCAGTACTTC
CASSLLEGSGNPYEQYF
>few|TRBJ1-1|TRBV29-1|14|.
TGCAGCGTTGAAGATCTGTCCCTAGGCACTGAAGCTTTCTTT
CSVEDLSLGTEAFF